The subject of this entry is one TCR beta chain. This clone was found a few times. Its specific antigen is unknown. Within one base of it there is no much larger clone, and no base qualities were kept. This entry belongs to a study of vaccination effects on CD4 cells after COVID-19 (dated by TCRdb to the early 2020s). Concerning the study at large: In the ViraFEST assay, PBMC were stimulated with viral peptide pools, and antigen-specific CD4+ T cell clonotypes were then identified by expansion using TCR sequencing. Across the study, the median time from the second dose to post-vaccine sampling was 72 days (range 14 to 241). A few million PBMC per well were cultured with about 10 ug/ml peptides in IMDM containing around 5% human AB serum, 8.5 to 10 IU/ml IL-2 and gentamicin. SARS-CoV-2 spike-specific CD4+ TCR repertoires were compared before and after mRNA vaccination in COVID-19 convalescent patients and in infection-naive vaccine recipients. A total of 9 to 11 COVID-19 convalescent patients and a handful of SARS-CoV-2-naive healthy vaccine recipients were included in the full study. The Oncomine TCR Beta short-read assay on an Illumina iSeq 100 was used to sequence cultures from other donors in the study. The research as a whole found: The study was limited by a small number of convalescent patients and lacked early post-infection timepoints. Among healthy vaccine recipients, nearly all vaccine-induced clones were SARS-CoV-2 mono-reactive, and only 1 of 255 was cross-reactive with common cold coronaviruses. Both infection-induced and vaccine-induced clones contracted markedly at late post-vaccination timepoints, which is consistent with waning T cell responses.

A distance of 14 bases separates the germline ends of V and J, which lose 3 bases and 5 bases respectively. Per the germline V gene, SGHRS is the CDR1 and YFSETQ is the CDR2. Counted from cysteine to phenylalanine, this CDR3 has 15 amino acids. The sequence is cut down to CDR3 DNA, 45 bases in frame from base 1. The library was produced with the immunoSEQ multiplex PCR assay. DNA from the CD4+ T cells that had been cultured and isolated underwent TCR beta CDR3 sequencing. In the source study's methods: Non-productive TCR sequences were removed and reads were trimmed to the CDR3 region, keeping CDR3s of at least 7 amino acids. Antigen-specific clonotypes were identified using the MANAFEST web app by comparison of expansion in peptide wells against reference cultures. Positive clones required FDR<0.05 expansion versus reference and all other wells, odds ratio above 5, and frequency above 0.1% in two replicate wells. Cross-reactive clonotypes were defined as significantly expanded in SARS-CoV-2 spike wells and in at least one common cold coronavirus spike condition. CDR3 similarity was assessed by Levenshtein distance using the stringdist R package, and unrooted trees were constructed with ape in R 3.6.1. TCRdb obtained this table from immuneACCESS and retained in-frame rearrangements with V and J assigned. These tables miss some clones; where compared with another copy, unresolved V genes account for less than half of the shortfall, and the remainder is unexplained. V and J calls plus clone size are reproduced from that table; the DNA served to infer D and trimming. The table for this sample lists 35,000 to 55,000 clones; approximately 70% of them were counted only once. The ten most abundant clones make up 8.5% to 10% of the sample.

After approximately 11 days of culture, CD4+ T cells were isolated with the EasySep CD4+ T cell isolation kit. Participants received two doses of either the BNT162b2 or the mRNA-1273 mRNA SARS-CoV-2 vaccine. Healthy vaccine recipients had no prior SARS-CoV-2 infection, confirmed by negative nucleocapsid antibodies before and after vaccination. On days 3 and 7, half of the culture medium was replaced with fresh IL-2-containing medium. Unless otherwise noted, each peptide stimulation condition was cultured in triplicate wells. Using Ficoll-Paque Plus gradient centrifugation, PBMC were separated from whole blood and then either used fresh or cryopreserved at -140C. The QIAamp micro DNA kit was used to extract genomic DNA from the cultured CD4+ T cells.

This clonotype was sampled from a human donor who received a COVID-19 vaccine. Sequences were derived from CD4+ T cells from PBMCs cultured without peptide, sampled after COVID-19 vaccination. The chain uses TRBV5-1 and TRBJ2-2; the D region possibly corresponds to TRBD1 (6 bases align). The CDR3 region: CASSSGQLRTGELFF. DNA sequence: TGCGCCAGCAGCTCCGGACAGCTGCGGACCGGGGAGCTGTTTTTT.